This T cell receptor (beta chain) emerged from a study of T cell repertoires in cytomegalovirus infection. Study in general: TCR beta signatures that were public indicated CMV infection and matching HLA type.

Using its own MiXCR run on the reads, TCRdb lists one record per CDR3 protein. Among some 350,000 distinct CDR3 sequences, around a sixth were seen once, and the ten largest hold roughly 8.7%. CDR1 is LNHNV and CDR2 is YYDKDF in the germline V gene (reference sequence). The V and J ends lost 2 bases and 5 bases, in that order; junction bases with no gene match: 5. CDR3 length: 14 residues. The J gene is TRBJ1-1, the V gene TRBV15; 7 positions match TRBD1. The sequence was obtained from a human donor in good health (CMV status not recorded). Some clones in this sample may be carry-over from other donors' samples. The sample comprised PBMCs. The CDR3 nucleotides read TGTGCCACCAGCAGAAGTCAGGGGGGGACTGAAGCTTTCTTT. This encodes CATSRSQGGTEAFF.